This TCR beta chain was captured by sequencing in a study of CD8+CD57+ T cells in acquired aplastic anemia. The overall study: Each DNA sample taken from sorted CD4+ and CD8+ cells came to around 2.9 ug on average.

All patients picked for sequencing had shown, by flow cytometry, an expansion of CD8+CD57+ cells. Losses at the gene ends were 2 bases for V and 3 bases for J; bases not matched to a gene: 4. This CDR3 has 15 residues. Germline V gene sequence: CDR1 LNHNV, CDR2 YYDKDF (reference sequence). The template for TCR beta VDJ and CDR3 sequence profiling was genomic DNA. TCRdb recomputed calls from the reads with MiXCR, one row per CDR3 protein. The repertoire has hundreds of thousands of distinct CDR3 sequences, over 25% of them found once; the top ten carry 0.82%. The chain carries TRBV15 and TRBJ1-5; 7 positions match TRBD1. The sample taken for sequencing was sorted CD4+, CD8+, or CD8+CD57+ T cells (not recorded which) from PBMCs. The TCR originated in a human donor with aplastic anemia. CDR3 in DNA: TGTGCCACCAGCAGATCGACAGGGATCAATCAGCCCCAGCATTTT. This codes for CATSRSTGINQPQHF. The full variable domain, rest sourced from reference TRBV15 and TRBJ1-5, is DAMVIQNPRYQVTQFGKPVTLSCSQTLNHNVMYWYQQKSSQAPKLLFHYYDKDFNNEADTPDNFQSRRPNTSFCFLDIRSPGLGDTAMYLCATSRSTGINQPQHFGDGTRLSIL.